Following are 3 T cell receptor beta chains from one sample sequenced in a study of OX40 agonist ivuxolimab in advanced cancers. Clones were sequenced by immunoSEQ multiplex PCR, and TCRdb holds only the in-frame ones, with some missing. This sample has about 46,000 clones, with more than 85% found just once. The specimen was CD4+ or CD8+ T cells sorted from blood, collected in a trial of the OX40 agonist ivuxolimab. Receptor source: an adult with an advanced solid tumor such as melanoma, head and neck, liver or kidney cancer.

The V call is TRBV5-6, the J call TRBJ2-7, with D possibly TRBD2 on 7 matching bases. The V gene's germline CDR1 is SGHDT and CDR2 YYEEEE. The CDR3 length is 18 residues. V lost 4 bases to trimming and J lost 5 bases, with 28 bases between them. The CDR3 loop reads CASSGVEGGGGSVDEQYF. The CDR3 DNA reads TGTGCCAGCAGCGGCGTTGAGGGGGGAGGCGGGAGCGTTGACGAGCAGTACTTC. The variable domain in full, completed from reference TRBV5-6 and TRBJ2-7, reads DAGVTQSPTHLIKTRGQQVTLRCSPKSGHDTVSWYQQALGQGPQFIFQYYEEEERQRGNFPDRFSGHQFPNYSSELNVNALLLGDSALYLCASSGVEGGGGSVDEQYFGPGTRLTVT.

The chain links TRBV28 to TRBJ1-1; D uncertain. V dropped 1 base and J dropped 0 bases, with 12 bases sitting between them. CDR3 size: 16 residues. Germline V gives CDR1 MDHEN, CDR2 SYDVKM. In nucleotides, the CDR3 is TGTGCCAGCAGTTTATATCTCGGCACCATGAACACTGAAGCTTTCTTT. Its translation: CASSLYLGTMNTEAFF.

This clone was counted a single time. V gene TRBV19 combines with J gene TRBJ2-4, with 7 bases aligning to TRBD1. Germline loops: CDR1 LNHDA, CDR2 SQIVND (reference sequence). The CDR3 contains 14 residues. V was pared by 5 bases and J by 8 bases, with 9 bases of the junction left unmatched. The CDR3 here is CASSLRQGSDIQYF. For the CDR3, the DNA is TGTGCCAGTAGTCTACGACAGGGTTCAGACATTCAGTACTTC.